Presented here are 19 T cell receptor beta chains from one specimen sequenced in a study of HIV-infected patients and healthy controls. The repertoire came from unfractionated whole blood and reflected all unsorted peripheral T cells. cDNA was made from 500 ng RNA using alpha and beta constant primers. Separate chain-specific third strand synthesis with multiplexing indices produced the alpha and beta libraries. TCRdb analysed the 5' RACE reads with MiXCR anew, one entry per CDR3 protein. The sample lists about 13,000 distinct CDR3 sequences, 11% occurring once. Sequencing was carried out using blood. These receptor sequences come from an adult in good health.

This clonotype was seen at least ten times. The chain carries TRBV20-1 and TRBJ1-2; no firm D call. The CDR3 is 11 amino acids. The V gene's germline CDR1 is DFQATT and CDR2 SNEGSKA (reference sequence). V was trimmed by 1 base and J by 8 bases, leaving 8 bases between them. CDR3: CSARVVGGYTF. The CDR3 DNA reads as TGCAGTGCTAGAGTAGTTGGAGGCTACACCTTC.

This rearrangement joins TRBV20-1 to TRBJ1-1; D is unresolved. V was trimmed by 5 bases and J by 7 bases, leaving 17 bases between them. Per the germline V gene, CDR1 is DFQATT and CDR2 is SNEGSKA (reference sequence). This CDR3 comprises 13 residues. The CDR3 is CSAAPTGRDEAFF. CDR3 nucleotide sequence: TGCAGTGCTGCCCCGACGGGGAGGGATGAAGCTTTCTTT.

This clonotype was seen many times. The genes are TRBV20-1 and TRBJ2-3; 14 bases fit TRBD2. This CDR3 contains 19 residues. Germline CDR1 reads DFQATT; CDR2 reads SNEGSKA (reference sequence). V shed 0 bases, J shed 1 base, and the junction held 9 bases outside the gene matches. Here the CDR3 reads CSARDRQTSGRDGTDTQYF. For the CDR3, the DNA is TGCAGTGCTAGAGACCGTCAGACTAGCGGGAGGGACGGCACAGATACGCAGTATTTT.

By sample fraction, this clonotype is medium-sized. This sequence joins TRBV27 and TRBJ2-4; the match to TRBD1 covers 10 bases. Per germline, CDR1 MNHEY and CDR2 SMNVEV (reference sequence). V trimming: 5 bases; J trimming: 11 bases; junction bases outside the gene matches: 18. The CDR3 runs 17 residues. This chain's CDR3 is CASSLQPGQGRKSVQYF. CDR3 bases: TGTGCCAGCAGTCTTCAACCGGGACAGGGGCGTAAAAGCGTTCAGTACTTC.

By its share, this clonotype is medium-sized (0.01 to 0.1%). The V and J genes are TRBV6-2 or TRBV6-3 and TRBJ2-1; D possibly corresponds to TRBD2 (5 bases). The V gene's germline CDR1 is MNHEY and CDR2 SVGEGT. This CDR3 has 13 residues. The V end lost 5 bases, the J end lost 6 bases, and 11 bases lay between the germline ends. The CDR3 DNA sequence: TGTGCCAGCAGTAATATCCGGGGCAATGAGCAGTTCTTC. This translates into CASSNIRGNEQFF.

This clonotype was counted only a few times. The J gene is TRBJ2-1, the V gene TRBV11-2; 7 positions match TRBD2. The CDR3 has 14 amino acids. V lost 5 bases to trimming and J lost 8 bases; unmatched junction nucleotides: 9. In germline, CDR1 is SGHAT, CDR2 FQNNGV. CDR3 residues: CASSLGAGVDEQFF. The DNA for the CDR3 is TGTGCCAGCAGCCTAGGGGCGGGAGTGGATGAGCAGTTCTTC.

The sample holds many counts of this clonotype. The chain recombines TRBV20-1 with TRBJ2-7, with D hard to call. CDR1 is DFQATT, CDR2 SNEGSKA, per germline (reference sequence). CDR3 length: 9 amino acids. V lost 5 bases and J lost 6, with 5 bases in between. For the CDR3, the DNA is TGCAGTGCTCTTCGCGAGCAGTACTTC. It translates to CSALREQYF.

The genes are TRBV11-3 and TRBJ1-3; 8 bases fit TRBD1. V was clipped by 5 bases and J by 0 bases; unmatched bases: 9. CDR1 is SGHNT and CDR2 is YENEEA in the germline V gene. This CDR3 contains 17 residues. CDR3 DNA sequence: TGTGCCAGCAGCGCAGGCAGGGGGCGCGACTCTGGAAACACCATATATTTT. Amino acid sequence: CASSAGRGRDSGNTIYF.

Within the sample, this clonotype is medium-sized (0.01 to 0.1%). Its ends do not fully match the called genes, so a read error is possible. J is TRBJ2-6 and V is TRBV28, with D perhaps matching TRBD1 or TRBD2 (5 bases each). The CDR3 sequence is 17 residues long. The germline CDR1 and CDR2 sequences are MDHEN and SYDVKM. CDR3: CASSGPEGSPGANVLTF. For the CDR3, the DNA is TGTGCCAGCAGTGGACCCGAGGGGTCTCCTGGAGCCAACGTCCTGACTTTC.

By proportion, this clonotype is medium-sized (0.01 to 0.1%). The gene calls are TRBV3-1 and TRBJ2-2; 9 positions match TRBD2. This CDR3 is built from 16 residues. Germline lookup yields CDR1 LGHDT and CDR2 YNNKEL (reference sequence). Losses at the gene ends were 0 bases for V and 3 bases for J; bases not matched to a gene: 2. The CDR3 DNA reads as TGTGCCAGCAGCCAAGATAGCGGGAGTTACACCGGGGAGCTGTTTTTT. It yields the protein CASSQDSGSYTGELFF. Supplemented by reference TRBV3-1 and TRBJ2-2, the full variable domain reads DTAVSQTPKYLVTQMGNDKSIKCEQNLGHDTMYWYKQDSKKFLKIMFSYNNKELIINETVPNRFSPKSPDKAHLNLHINSLELGDSAVYFCASSQDSGSYTGELFFGEGSRLTVL.

This clonotype has at least ten counts. The V and J genes are TRBV2 and TRBJ1-1, with D possibly TRBD1 on 5 matching bases. There are 13 residues in the CDR3. Germline V gene lookup returns CDR1 SNHLY and CDR2 FYNNEI. V was shortened by 6 bases and J by 2 bases, with 10 bases between the two germline ends. CDR3: CASSIDRNTEAFF. The CDR3 DNA is TGTGCCAGCAGCATCGACAGAAACACTGAAGCTTTCTTT.

V gene TRBV28 combines with J gene TRBJ2-7; D tentatively reads TRBD1 or TRBD2 (5 bases each). CDR3 length equals 16 residues. Germline V CDR1 and CDR2: MDHEN, SYDVKM. V was cut by 4 bases and J by 1 base, with 17 bases left in between. For the CDR3, the DNA is TGTGCCAGCAGTTACCTGGGACGGCTCCAATCCTACGAGCAGTACTTC. It is translated as CASSYLGRLQSYEQYF.

The sample holds many counts of this clonotype. The V call is TRBV6-5, the J call TRBJ2-7; TRBD1 matches 9 bases. Germline CDR1 reads MNHEY; CDR2 reads SVGAGI. The length of the CDR3 is 16 residues. The junction had 13 bases not matched to a gene; V was cut back by 6 bases and J by 4 bases. The CDR3 here is CASREMVGQGMYEQYF. The DNA for the CDR3 is TGTGCCAGCAGAGAAATGGTGGGACAGGGAATGTACGAGCAGTACTTC.

This clonotype was counted between two and nine times. V and J are TRBV5-6 and TRBJ2-7, with a possible D match to TRBD1 (5 bases). Germline CDR1 reads SGHDT; CDR2 reads YYEEEE. Deletions cut 4 bases from V and 4 bases from J, with 12 bases between. The CDR3 contains 13 residues. CDR3 nucleotide sequence: TGTGCCAGCAGCGTGGACACGAGGTACGAGCAGTACTTC. Its protein product is CASSVDTRYEQYF.

This clonotype was found many times. This chain uses TRBV3-1 with TRBJ1-4; tentatively, D is TRBD1 (5 bases). Per germline, CDR1 LGHDT and CDR2 YNNKEL (reference sequence). The CDR3 totals 14 residues. The V end was cut by 4 bases, the J end by 8 bases, with 14 bases between. CDR3 amino acids: CASSLRGTDEKLFF. CDR3 in DNA: TGTGCCAGCAGCCTAAGAGGGACCGACGAAAAACTGTTTTTT.

By its share, this clonotype is medium-sized (0.01 to 0.1%). This chain links TRBV29-1 with TRBJ2-2; no firm D call. Between the trimmed V and J ends, which lost 3 bases and 5 bases, there was a span of 7 bases. The germline CDR1 and CDR2 sequences are SQVTM and ANQGSEA. CDR3 length: 12 residues. The chain's CDR3 is CSVEGRTGELFF. The CDR3 coding sequence is TGCAGCGTTGAGGGTAGAACCGGGGAGCTGTTTTTT.

This clonotype was observed at least ten times. The DNA of the CDR3 is TGTGCCAGCTCACTTCGACAGGGGGCCGATGAGCAGTTCTTC. Amino acid sequence: CASSLRQGADEQFF. The chain links TRBV18 to TRBJ2-1, with 10 bases fitting TRBD1. After removal of 4 bases from V and 8 bases from J, the junction contained 5 bases not matched to a gene. The CDR3 loop spans 14 amino acids. Germline loops: CDR1 KGHSH, CDR2 LQKENI.

The chain recombines TRBV4-1 with TRBJ1-1; a possible D gene is TRBD1 (5 bases). The germline V gene encodes CDR1 MGHRA and CDR2 YSYEKL. The germline V and J ends were trimmed by 5 bases and 5 bases, with 15 bases remaining between them. There are 14 residues in the CDR3. CDR3 sequence (DNA): TGCGCCAGCAGCTCGAAGGGTGGGGGGACTGAAGCTTTCTTT. Encoded protein: CASSSKGGGTEAFF.

There are many counts of this clonotype. This chain connects TRBV7-2 to TRBJ2-5, with D tentatively TRBD1 (5 bases). V was pared by 2 bases and J by 2 bases, with 15 bases between. This CDR3 contains 16 residues. Germline V gives CDR1 SGHTA, CDR2 FQGNSA. The CDR3 DNA is TGTGCCAGCAGCTTACCCCCGCAGACAGTACAAGAGACCCAGTACTTC. Translation gives CASSLPPQTVQETQYF.